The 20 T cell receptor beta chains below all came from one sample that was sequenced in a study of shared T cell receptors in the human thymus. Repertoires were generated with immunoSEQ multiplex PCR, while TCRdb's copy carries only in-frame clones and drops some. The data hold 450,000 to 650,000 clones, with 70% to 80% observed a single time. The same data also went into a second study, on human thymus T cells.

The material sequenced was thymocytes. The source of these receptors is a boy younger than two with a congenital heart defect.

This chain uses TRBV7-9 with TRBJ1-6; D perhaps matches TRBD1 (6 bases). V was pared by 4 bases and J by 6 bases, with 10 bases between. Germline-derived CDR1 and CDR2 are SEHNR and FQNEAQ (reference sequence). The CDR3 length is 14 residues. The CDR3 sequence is CASSSQGLNSPLHF. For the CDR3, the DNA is TGTGCCAGCAGCTCTCAGGGGCTTAATTCACCCCTCCACTTT.

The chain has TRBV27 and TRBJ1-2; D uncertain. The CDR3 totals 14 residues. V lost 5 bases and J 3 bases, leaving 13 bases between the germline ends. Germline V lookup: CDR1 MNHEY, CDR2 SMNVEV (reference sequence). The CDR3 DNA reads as TGTGCCAGCAGTGTCGGGGTCCCGGACTATGGCTACACCTTC. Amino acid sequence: CASSVGVPDYGYTF.

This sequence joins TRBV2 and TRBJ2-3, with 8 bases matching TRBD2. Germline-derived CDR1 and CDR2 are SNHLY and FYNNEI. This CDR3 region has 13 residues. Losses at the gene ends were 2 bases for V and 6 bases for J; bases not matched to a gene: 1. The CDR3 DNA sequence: TGTGCCAGCAGTGAACGGGGGGGGGATACGCAGTATTTT. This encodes CASSERGGDTQYF.

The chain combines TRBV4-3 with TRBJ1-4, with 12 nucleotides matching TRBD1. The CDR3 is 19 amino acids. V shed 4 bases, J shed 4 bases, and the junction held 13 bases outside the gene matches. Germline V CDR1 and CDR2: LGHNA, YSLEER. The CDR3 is CASSRGQGAPPGINEKLFF. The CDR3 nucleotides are TGCGCCAGCAGCCGGGGACAGGGGGCGCCCCCAGGCATTAATGAAAAACTGTTTTTT.

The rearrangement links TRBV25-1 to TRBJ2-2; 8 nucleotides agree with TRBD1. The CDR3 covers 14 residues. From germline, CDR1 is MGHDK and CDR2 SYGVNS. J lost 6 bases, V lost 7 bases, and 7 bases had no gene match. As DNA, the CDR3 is TGTGCCAGCAACCAACAGGGGGGCGCCGGGGAGCTGTTTTTT. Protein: CASNQQGGAGELFF.

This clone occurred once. CDR3 DNA sequence: TGTGCCAGCAGCTTAGGGCCCGGGACAGGGCTCCACGAGCAGTACTTC. Its translation: CASSLGPGTGLHEQYF. The chain links TRBV7-9 to TRBJ2-7, with TRBD1 identical over 9 bases. CDR3 length: 16 amino acids. The ends lost 1 base at V and 5 bases at J; junction bases unmatched: 9. CDR1 and CDR2 (germline): SEHNR, FQNEAQ (reference sequence). The whole variable domain, remainder taken from reference TRBV7-9 and TRBJ2-7, is DTGVSQNPRHKITKRGQNVTFRCDPISEHNRLYWYRQTLGQGPEFLTYFQNEAQLEKSRLLSDRFSAERPKGSFSTLEIQRTEQGDSAMYLCASSLGPGTGLHEQYFGPGTRLTVT.

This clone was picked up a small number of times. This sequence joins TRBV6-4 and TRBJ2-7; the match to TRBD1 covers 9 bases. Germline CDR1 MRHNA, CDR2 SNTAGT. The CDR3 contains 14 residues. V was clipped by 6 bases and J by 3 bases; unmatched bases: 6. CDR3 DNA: TGTGCCAGCAGAAAGGGACAGGGAAACTACGAGCAGTACTTC. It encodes CASRKGQGNYEQYF.

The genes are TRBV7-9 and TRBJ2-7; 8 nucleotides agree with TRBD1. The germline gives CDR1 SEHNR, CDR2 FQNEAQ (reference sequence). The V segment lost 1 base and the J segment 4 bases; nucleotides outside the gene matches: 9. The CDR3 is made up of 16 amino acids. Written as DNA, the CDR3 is TGTGCCAGCAGCTTAGGCTTTGGACAGGGTAGGTACGAGCAGTACTTC. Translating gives CASSLGFGQGRYEQYF.

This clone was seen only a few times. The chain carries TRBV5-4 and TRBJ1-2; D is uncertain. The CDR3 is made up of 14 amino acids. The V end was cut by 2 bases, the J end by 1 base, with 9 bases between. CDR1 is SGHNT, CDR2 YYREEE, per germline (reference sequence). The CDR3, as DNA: TGTGCCAGCAGCTTAATTGAGGGTAACTATGGCTACACCTTC. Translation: CASSLIEGNYGYTF.

CDR3 amino acids: CASSPDREVNTEAFF. The CDR3 DNA follows: TGCGCCAGCAGCCCGGACAGGGAGGTGAACACTGAAGCTTTCTTT. The gene calls are TRBV4-1 and TRBJ1-1; 8 positions agree with TRBD1. Germline V gene data show CDR1 as MGHRA and CDR2 as YSYEKL. V lost 4 bases and J lost 0; bases outside the gene matches: 4. The CDR3 spans 15 residues.

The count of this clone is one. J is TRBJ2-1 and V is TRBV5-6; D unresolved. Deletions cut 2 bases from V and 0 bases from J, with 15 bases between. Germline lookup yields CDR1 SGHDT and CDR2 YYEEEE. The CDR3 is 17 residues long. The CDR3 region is CASSFGWRKSSYNEQFF. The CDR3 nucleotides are TGTGCCAGCAGCTTCGGTTGGCGGAAGAGCTCCTACAATGAGCAGTTCTTC.

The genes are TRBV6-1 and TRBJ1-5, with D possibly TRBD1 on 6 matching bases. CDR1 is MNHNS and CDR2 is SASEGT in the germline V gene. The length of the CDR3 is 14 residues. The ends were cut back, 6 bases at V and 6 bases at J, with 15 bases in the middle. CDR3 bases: TGTGCCAGCAGCTTAACAGGGAAACGTCAGCCCCAGCATTTT. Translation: CASSLTGKRQPQHF.

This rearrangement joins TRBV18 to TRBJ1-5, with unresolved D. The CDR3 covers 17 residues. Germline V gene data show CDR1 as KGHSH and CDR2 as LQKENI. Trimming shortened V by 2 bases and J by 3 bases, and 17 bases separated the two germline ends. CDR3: CASSPRGSAPVNQPQHF. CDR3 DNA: TGTGCCAGCTCACCAAGAGGTTCCGCTCCCGTCAATCAGCCCCAGCATTTT.

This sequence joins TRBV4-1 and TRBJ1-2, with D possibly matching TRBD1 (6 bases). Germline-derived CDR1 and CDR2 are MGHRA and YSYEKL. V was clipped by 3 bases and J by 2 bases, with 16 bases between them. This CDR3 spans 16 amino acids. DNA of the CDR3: TGCGCCAGCAGCCACCTTACCCCAGGGGTCAACTATGGCTACACCTTC. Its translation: CASSHLTPGVNYGYTF.

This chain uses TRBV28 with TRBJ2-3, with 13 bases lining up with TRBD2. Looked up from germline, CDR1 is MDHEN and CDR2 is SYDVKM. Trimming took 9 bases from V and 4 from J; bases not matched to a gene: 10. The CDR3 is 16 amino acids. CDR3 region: CASTGTSGTGADTQYF. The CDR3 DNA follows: TGTGCCAGTACAGGGACTAGCGGGACTGGGGCAGATACGCAGTATTTT.

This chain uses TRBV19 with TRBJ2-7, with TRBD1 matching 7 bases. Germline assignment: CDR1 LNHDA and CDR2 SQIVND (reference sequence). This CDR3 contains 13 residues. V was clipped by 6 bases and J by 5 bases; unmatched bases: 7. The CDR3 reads CASSEQGDHEQYF. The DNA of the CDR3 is TGTGCCAGTAGCGAGCAGGGGGATCACGAGCAGTACTTC.

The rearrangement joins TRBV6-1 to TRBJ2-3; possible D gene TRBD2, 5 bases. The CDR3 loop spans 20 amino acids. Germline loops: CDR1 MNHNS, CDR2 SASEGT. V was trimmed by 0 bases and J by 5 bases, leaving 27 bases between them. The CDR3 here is CASSEALKGEGLSEGDTQYF. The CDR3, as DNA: TGTGCCAGCAGTGAAGCGTTAAAGGGAGAGGGCCTTAGCGAAGGAGATACGCAGTATTTT.

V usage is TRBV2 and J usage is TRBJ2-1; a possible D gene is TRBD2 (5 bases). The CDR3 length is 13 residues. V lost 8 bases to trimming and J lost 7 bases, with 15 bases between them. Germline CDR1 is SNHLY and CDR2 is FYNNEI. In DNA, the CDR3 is TGTGCCAGCGTCGCCCGCCGGGGTAATGAGCAGTTCTTC. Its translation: CASVARRGNEQFF.

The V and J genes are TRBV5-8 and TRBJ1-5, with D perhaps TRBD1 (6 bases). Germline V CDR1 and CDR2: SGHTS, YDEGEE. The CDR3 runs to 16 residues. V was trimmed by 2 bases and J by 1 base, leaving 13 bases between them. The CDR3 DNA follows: TGTGCCAGCAGCTTCACAGGGAGTTGGAGCAATCAGCCCCAGCATTTT. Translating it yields CASSFTGSWSNQPQHF.

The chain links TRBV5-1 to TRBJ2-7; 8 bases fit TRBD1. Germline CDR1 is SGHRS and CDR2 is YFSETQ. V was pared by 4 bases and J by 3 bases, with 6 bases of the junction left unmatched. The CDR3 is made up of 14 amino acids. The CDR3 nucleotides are TGCGCCAGCAGCCCACAGGGGGGAGACTACGAGCAGTACTTC. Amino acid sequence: CASSPQGGDYEQYF.